Each of the 26 T cell receptor beta chains below was sequenced from the same sample in a study of blood T cell repertoires in COVID-19. The protocol was immunoSEQ multiplex PCR, while the TCRdb copy is restricted to in-frame clones and leaves out a portion. The data hold roughly 400,000 clones, with 80% to 95% observed a single time. The sequencing sample was made of PBMCs or T cells enriched from blood (not recorded which). The origin of the receptors is a woman in her forties who had been exposed to COVID-19.

This clone has more than one count but fewer than ten. The V and J genes are TRBV9 and TRBJ1-2, with D possibly being TRBD1 (5 bases). This CDR3 has 16 residues. CDR1 and CDR2 (germline): SGDLS, YYNGEE. The ends were cut back, 0 bases at V and 2 bases at J, with 14 bases in the middle. The CDR3 loop reads CASSVGLGGGNYGYTF. The CDR3 DNA sequence: TGTGCCAGCAGCGTAGGATTGGGTGGGGGGAACTATGGCTACACCTTC.

The chain recombines TRBV7-6 with TRBJ1-5; no clear D. This CDR3 contains 15 residues. The germline CDR1 and CDR2 sequences are SGHVS and FNYEAQ. The ends were cut back, 5 bases at V and 0 bases at J, with 11 bases in the middle. CDR3 protein: CASSLGTVSNQPQHF. CDR3 sequence (DNA): TGTGCCAGCAGCCTCGGCACAGTTAGCAATCAGCCCCAGCATTTT.

The chain couples TRBV5-4 to TRBJ1-2; 8 bases fit TRBD1. CDR1 and CDR2 from the germline V gene are SGHNT and YYREEE (reference sequence). Losses at the gene ends were 6 bases for V and 2 bases for J; bases not matched to a gene: 12. This CDR3 region has 16 residues. Here the CDR3 reads CASIHGSPGGNYGYTF. The CDR3, as DNA: TGTGCCAGCATCCATGGGTCCCCAGGGGGCAACTATGGCTACACCTTC. The entire variable domain, with the rest obtained from reference TRBV5-4 and TRBJ1-2, is as follows: ETGVTQSPTHLIKTRGQQVTLRCSSQSGHNTVSWYQQALGQGPQFIFQYYREEENGRGNFPPRFSGLQFPNYSSELNVNALELDDSALYLCASIHGSPGGNYGYTFGSGTRLTVV.

This clone was counted once. The chain recombines TRBV5-1 with TRBJ1-2; D gene uncertain. This CDR3 comprises 15 residues. V lost 1 base to trimming and J lost 1 base, with 11 bases between them. CDR1 is SGHRS and CDR2 is YFSETQ in the germline V gene. DNA for the CDR3: TGCGCCAGCAGCTTGCGGAGTGGTGATAACTATGGCTACACCTTC. Protein sequence: CASSLRSGDNYGYTF.

The rearrangement joins TRBV19 to TRBJ2-7; 7 bases agree with TRBD1. In germline, CDR1 is LNHDA, CDR2 SQIVND (reference sequence). The V gene end was trimmed by 6 bases and the J gene end by 3 bases; junction bases not matched to a gene: 5. The CDR3 totals 13 residues. CDR3 loop: CASSRGQSYEQYF. CDR3 DNA: TGTGCCAGTAGCCGGGGACAGAGCTACGAGCAGTACTTC.

This clone was detected only once. The rearrangement uses TRBV19 and TRBJ1-5, with 7 bases lining up with TRBD1. V gave up 0 bases and J gave up 6 bases; unmatched junction bases: 5. The V gene's germline CDR1 is LNHDA and CDR2 SQIVND (reference sequence). The CDR3 consists of 15 residues. CDR3 DNA: TGTGCCAGTAGTATAGAGACAGGGATGGGTCAGCCCCAGCATTTT. Translation: CASSIETGMGQPQHF.

The V call is TRBV6-1, the J call TRBJ1-1; unclear D gene. CDR1 MNHNS and CDR2 SASEGT come from the germline V gene. The length of the CDR3 is 17 residues. Trimming stripped 4 bases from V and 0 bases from J, with 18 bases between. The CDR3 DNA reads as TGTGCCAGCAGTGTACCCTGGGGAGGAGAGATGAACACTGAAGCTTTCTTT. It specifies CASSVPWGGEMNTEAFF.

The V gene is TRBV5-6, the J gene TRBJ2-7; 11 bases are shared with TRBD2. Looked up from germline, CDR1 is SGHDT and CDR2 is YYEEEE. V lost 4 bases, J lost 8 bases, and 8 bases stayed unmatched. The CDR3 totals 14 residues. The CDR3 bases are TGTGCCAGCAGCGATCTAGCGGGAGGTGTAAAGCAGTACTTC. Translated: CASSDLAGGVKQYF.

The rearrangement joins TRBV29-1 to TRBJ2-7; the match to TRBD2 covers 7 bases. V dropped 5 bases and J dropped 7; count of bases not matched to a gene: 14. The CDR3 is made up of 14 amino acids. Per germline, CDR1 SQVTM and CDR2 ANQGSEA. The CDR3 region is CSVTHSGILGEQYF. Written as DNA, the CDR3 is TGCAGCGTTACCCACAGCGGGATCTTGGGTGAGCAGTACTTC.

This clone was observed once. V is TRBV29-1 and J is TRBJ2-2, with D perhaps TRBD1 (5 bases). Germline values: CDR1 SQVTM, CDR2 ANQGSEA. The V and J ends lost 7 bases and 1 base respectively, with 7 bases between them. This CDR3 is 12 amino acids long. CDR3 DNA sequence: TGCAGCGCTAGGGGGAACACCGGGGAGCTGTTTTTT. The encoded protein is CSARGNTGELFF.

The V and J genes are TRBV7-2 and TRBJ2-1; 10 positions match TRBD2. Germline CDR1 and CDR2: SGHTA and FQGNSA. The length of the CDR3 is 16 residues. With 3 bases clipped from V and 9 bases from J, the junction kept 11 bases outside the gene matches. The CDR3 bases are TGTGCCAGCAGCTTTCGTCCCGCTAGCGGGAGTGGTGAGCAGTTCTTC. This translates into CASSFRPASGSGEQFF.

J is TRBJ1-6 and V is TRBV7-9; D not certain. The CDR3 runs to 15 residues. Trimming took off 1 base at V and 10 bases at J, with 14 bases between the two ends. The germline gives CDR1 SEHNR, CDR2 FQNEAQ (reference sequence). The CDR3 sequence is CASSLDQAAGSPLHF. In DNA, the CDR3 is TGTGCCAGCAGCTTAGATCAGGCCGCAGGATCACCCCTCCACTTT.

This clone was counted a single time. The V call is TRBV13, the J call TRBJ2-3; TRBD2 matches 7 bases. Germline CDR1 is PRHDT and CDR2 is FYEKMQ (reference sequence). The CDR3 runs 16 residues. V shed 4 bases and J 0 bases; nucleotides not matched to a gene: 7. The CDR3, as DNA: TGTGCCAGCAGCTCAACTAGGGACTACAGCACAGATACGCAGTATTTT. The encoded protein is CASSSTRDYSTDTQYF.

The CDR3 nucleotides read TGTGCCAGCAGCCGGGAAATAGACAGTCATCTTTACGAGCAGTACTTC. This sequence encodes CASSREIDSHLYEQYF. This chain uses TRBV4-2 with TRBJ2-7, with a tentative D call TRBD1 (5 bases). This CDR3 comprises 16 residues. The germline CDR1 and CDR2 sequences are LGHNA and YNFKEQ. Trimming took 4 bases from V and 4 from J, leaving 20 bases between them.

This sequence joins TRBV5-1 and TRBJ1-2, with 9 nucleotides matching TRBD1. The germline V gene has CDR1 SGHRS and CDR2 YFSETQ. J was trimmed by 5 bases and V by 0 bases; bases with no gene match: 2. The CDR3 runs to 14 residues. The CDR3 spells CASSLAGTGYGYTF. The DNA of the CDR3 is TGCGCCAGCAGCTTGGCAGGGACAGGGTATGGCTACACCTTC.

The J gene is TRBJ1-2, the V gene TRBV21-1; TRBD1, the D gene given by the table, was not confirmed from the DNA. TRBV21-1 is given as a pseudogene. The CDR3 is 14 amino acids. In DNA form, the CDR3 reads TGTGCCAGCAGCAGACGACAGGACATCTATGGCTACACCTTC. Protein sequence: CASSRRQDIYGYTF.

This rearrangement joins TRBV18 to TRBJ2-3, with D possibly matching TRBD2 (5 bases). The germline V gene has CDR1 KGHSH and CDR2 LQKENI. The CDR3 loop spans 15 amino acids. Trimming left V 6 bases short and J 4 bases short, with 17 bases between. The CDR3 sequence: CASSLSRGAADTQYF. The CDR3 DNA is TGTGCCAGCTCCCTTTCCCGGGGAGCAGCAGATACGCAGTATTTT.

This clone was counted once. The chain carries TRBV30 and TRBJ1-5; TRBD1 agrees at 7 bases. The CDR3 is made up of 13 amino acids. Germline CDR1 reads GTSNPN; CDR2 reads SVGIG (reference sequence). V lost 2 bases and J lost 4; bases outside the gene matches: 2. The DNA of the CDR3 is TGTGCCTGGAGTCGGGACAGTAATCAGCCCCAGCATTTT. This encodes CAWSRDSNQPQHF. Filled out from reference TRBV30 and TRBJ1-5, the complete variable domain reads SQTIHQWPATLVQPVGSPLSLECTVEGTSNPNLYWYRQAAGRGLQLLFYSVGIGQISSEVPQNLSASRPQDRQFILSSKKLLLSDSGFYLCAWSRDSNQPQHFGDGTRLSIL.

This chain links TRBV21-1 with TRBJ1-1; no check of the table's D call, TRBD1, against the DNA was made. TRBV21-1 is noted as a pseudogene. This CDR3 has 18 residues. CDR3 sequence: CASSKEGETGGTWAEAFF. The CDR3 nucleotides are TGTGCCAGCAGCAAAGAGGGCGAGACAGGGGGCACCTGGGCTGAAGCTTTCTTT.

This rearrangement joins TRBV19 to TRBJ2-5, with a weak D call TRBD1 (5 bases). CDR3 length: 14 residues. V shed 4 bases and J shed 5 bases, with 14 bases lying between them. CDR1 and CDR2 from the germline V gene are LNHDA and SQIVND (reference sequence). The CDR3 region has the DNA TGTGCCAGTAGTAAAACAGGATTCGCCGAGACCCAGTACTTC. As protein: CASSKTGFAETQYF.

The chain combines TRBV7-2 with TRBJ2-5; 8 positions agree with TRBD2. CDR1 and CDR2 (germline): SGHTA, FQGNSA. Trimming removed 4 bases from V and 7 bases from J; junction bases left unmatched: 14. The CDR3 is 16 residues long. DNA for the CDR3: TGTGCCAGCAGCTCCAGTTCTAGCGGGTATGGGGTGACCCAGTACTTC. Translated, it gives CASSSSSSGYGVTQYF.

The CDR3 is CSASLVRGHGYTF. DNA for the CDR3: TGCAGTGCTAGTCTTGTCAGGGGGCATGGCTACACCTTC. The genes are TRBV20-1 and TRBJ1-2; TRBD1 agrees at 8 bases. The germline CDR1 and CDR2 sequences are DFQATT and SNEGSKA (reference sequence). This CDR3 is 13 amino acids long. V trimming: 3 bases; J trimming: 6 bases; junction bases outside the gene matches: 6.

The chain couples TRBV29-1 to TRBJ1-2; D gene unclear. Germline CDR1 is SQVTM and CDR2 is ANQGSEA. This CDR3 is 13 amino acids long. With 1 base removed from V and 1 base from J, the gap between germline ends came to 7 bases. In nucleotides, the CDR3 is TGCAGCGTTGAAGGGAGAGGTAACTATGGCTACACCTTC. This gives the protein CSVEGRGNYGYTF.

The J gene is TRBJ2-5, the V gene TRBV7-9; 8 bases agree with TRBD2. The germline V gene has CDR1 SEHNR and CDR2 FQNEAQ (reference sequence). V lost 5 bases and J lost 3; bases outside the gene matches: 11. This CDR3 is built from 16 residues. CDR3 in amino acids: CASSLGTGLVEETQYF. The CDR3 DNA follows: TGTGCCAGCAGCCTGGGGACGGGACTAGTGGAAGAGACCCAGTACTTC. Using reference TRBV7-9 and TRBJ2-5 for the parts outside the CDR3, the full variable domain is DTGVSQNPRHKITKRGQNVTFRCDPISEHNRLYWYRQTLGQGPEFLTYFQNEAQLEKSRLLSDRFSAERPKGSFSTLEIQRTEQGDSAMYLCASSLGTGLVEETQYFGPGTRLLVL.

The chain employs TRBV10-3 and TRBJ1-5; no clear D. The germline gives CDR1 ENHRY, CDR2 SYGVKD. The CDR3 has 16 residues. The V and J ends lost 0 bases and 0 bases respectively, with 9 bases between them. The CDR3 nucleotides read TGTGCCATCAGTGAGTCGAATAGACATAGCAATCAGCCCCAGCATTTT. Protein sequence: CAISESNRHSNQPQHF.

The chain recombines TRBV30 with TRBJ2-7, with no clear D. The CDR3 loop spans 13 amino acids. V lost 0 bases to trimming and J lost 3 bases, with 9 bases between them. CDR1 GTSNPN and CDR2 SVGIG come from the germline V gene (reference sequence). The CDR3 DNA sequence: TGTGCCTGGAGTGTAATTGCAGGCTACGAGCAGTACTTC. It is translated as CAWSVIAGYEQYF. Full variable domain (remainder filled in from reference TRBV30 and TRBJ2-7): SQTIHQWPATLVQPVGSPLSLECTVEGTSNPNLYWYRQAAGRGLQLLFYSVGIGQISSEVPQNLSASRPQDRQFILSSKKLLLSDSGFYLCAWSVIAGYEQYFGPGTRLTVT.